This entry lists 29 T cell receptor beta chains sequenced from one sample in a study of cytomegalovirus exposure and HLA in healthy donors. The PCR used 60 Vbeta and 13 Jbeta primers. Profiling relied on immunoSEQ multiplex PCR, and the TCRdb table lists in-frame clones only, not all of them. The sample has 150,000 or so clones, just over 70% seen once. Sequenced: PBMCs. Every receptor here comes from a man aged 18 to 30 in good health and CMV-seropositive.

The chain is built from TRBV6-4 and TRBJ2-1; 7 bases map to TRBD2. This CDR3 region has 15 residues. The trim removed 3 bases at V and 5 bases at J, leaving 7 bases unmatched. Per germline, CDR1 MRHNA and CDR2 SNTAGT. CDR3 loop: CASSESRGMNNEQFF. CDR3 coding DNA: TGTGCCAGCAGTGAGTCGCGGGGGATGAACAATGAGCAGTTCTTC.

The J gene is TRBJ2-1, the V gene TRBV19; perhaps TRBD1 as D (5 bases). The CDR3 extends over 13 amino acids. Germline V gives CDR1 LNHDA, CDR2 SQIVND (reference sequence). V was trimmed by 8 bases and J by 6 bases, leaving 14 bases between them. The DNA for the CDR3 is TGTGCCAGTGAAAGGGGCAGCAGCAATGAGCAGTTCTTC. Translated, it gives CASERGSSNEQFF. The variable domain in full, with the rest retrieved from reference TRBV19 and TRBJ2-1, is DGGITQSPKYLFRKEGQNVTLSCEQNLNHDAMYWYRQDPGQGLRLIYYSQIVNDFQKGDIAEGYSVSREKKESFPLTVTSAQKNPTAFYLCASERGSSNEQFFGPGTRLTVL.

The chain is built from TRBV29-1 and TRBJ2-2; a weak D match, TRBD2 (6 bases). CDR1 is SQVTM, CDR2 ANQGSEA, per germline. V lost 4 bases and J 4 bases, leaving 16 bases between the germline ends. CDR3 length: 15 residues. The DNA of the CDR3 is TGCAGCGTTGCTTCTCTCGGGGGTTCCACCGGGGAGCTGTTTTTT. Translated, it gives CSVASLGGSTGELFF.

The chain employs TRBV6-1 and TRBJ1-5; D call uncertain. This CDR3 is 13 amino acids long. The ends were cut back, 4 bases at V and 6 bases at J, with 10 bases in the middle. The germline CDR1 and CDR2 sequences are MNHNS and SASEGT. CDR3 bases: TGTGCCAGCAGTGTAGAGTCCTTTCAGCCCCAGCATTTT. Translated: CASSVESFQPQHF.

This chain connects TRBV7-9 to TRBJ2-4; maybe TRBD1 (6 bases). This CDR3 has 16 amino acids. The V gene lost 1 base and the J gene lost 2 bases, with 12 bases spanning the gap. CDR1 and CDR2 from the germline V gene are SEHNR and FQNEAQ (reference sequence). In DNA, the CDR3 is TGTGCCAGCAGCTTAGATCAGGGGATGCCCAAAAACATTCAGTACTTC. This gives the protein CASSLDQGMPKNIQYF.

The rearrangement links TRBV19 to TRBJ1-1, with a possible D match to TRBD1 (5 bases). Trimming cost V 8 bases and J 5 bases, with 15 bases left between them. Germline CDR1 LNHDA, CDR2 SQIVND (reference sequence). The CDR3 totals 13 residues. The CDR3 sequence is CASQTRQPTEAFF. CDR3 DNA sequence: TGTGCCAGTCAGACTCGACAGCCTACTGAAGCTTTCTTT.

CDR3 sequence reads: CASSSSGTGAGYTF. The CDR3 coding sequence is TGTGCCAGCAGTTCTTCCGGGACAGGGGCCGGCTACACCTTC. The gene calls are TRBV28 and TRBJ1-2; TRBD1 matches 10 bases. CDR3 length: 14 residues. CDR1 and CDR2 from the germline V gene are MDHEN and SYDVKM. Unmatched junction bases numbered 7, after V lost 4 bases and J lost 8 bases.

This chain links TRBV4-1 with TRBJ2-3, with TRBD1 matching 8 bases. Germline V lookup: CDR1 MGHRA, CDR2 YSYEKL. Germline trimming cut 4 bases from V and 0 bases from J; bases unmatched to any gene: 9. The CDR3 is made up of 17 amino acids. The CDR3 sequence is CASSRGPRQGSTDTQYF. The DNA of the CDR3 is TGCGCCAGCAGCCGCGGCCCCCGACAGGGGAGCACAGATACGCAGTATTTT.

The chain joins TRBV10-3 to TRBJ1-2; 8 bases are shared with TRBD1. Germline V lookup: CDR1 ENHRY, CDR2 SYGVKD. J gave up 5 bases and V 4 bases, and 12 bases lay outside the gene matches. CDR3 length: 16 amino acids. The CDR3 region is CAISVRQGPQRYGYTF. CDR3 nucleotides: TGTGCCATCAGTGTTAGACAGGGGCCCCAAAGATATGGCTACACCTTC.

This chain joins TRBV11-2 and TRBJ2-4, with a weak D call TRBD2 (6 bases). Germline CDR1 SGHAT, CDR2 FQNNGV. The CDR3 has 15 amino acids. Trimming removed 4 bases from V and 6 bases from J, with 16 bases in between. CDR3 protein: CASSSPRFSGNIQYF. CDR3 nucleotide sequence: TGTGCCAGCAGCTCCCCCCGGTTTAGCGGAAACATTCAGTACTTC.

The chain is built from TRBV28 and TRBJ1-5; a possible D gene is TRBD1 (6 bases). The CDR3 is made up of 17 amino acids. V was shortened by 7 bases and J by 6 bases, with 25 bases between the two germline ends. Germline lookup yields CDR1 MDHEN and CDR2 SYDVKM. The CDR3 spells CASIDPPNEGGRQPQHF. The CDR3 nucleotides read TGTGCCAGCATCGACCCCCCCAACGAGGGGGGGCGTCAGCCCCAGCATTTT. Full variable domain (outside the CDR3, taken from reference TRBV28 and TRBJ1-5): DVKVTQSSRYLVKRTGEKVFLECVQDMDHENMFWYRQDPGLGLRLIYFSYDVKMKEKGDIPEGYSVSREKKERFSLILESASTNQTSMYLCASIDPPNEGGRQPQHFGDGTRLSIL.

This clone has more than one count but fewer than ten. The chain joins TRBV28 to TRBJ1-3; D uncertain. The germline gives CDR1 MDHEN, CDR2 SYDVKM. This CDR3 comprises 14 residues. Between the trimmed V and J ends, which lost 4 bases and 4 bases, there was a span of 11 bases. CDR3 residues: CASSSVYWGNTIYF. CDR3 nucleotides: TGTGCCAGCAGTTCTGTCTATTGGGGAAACACCATATATTTT.

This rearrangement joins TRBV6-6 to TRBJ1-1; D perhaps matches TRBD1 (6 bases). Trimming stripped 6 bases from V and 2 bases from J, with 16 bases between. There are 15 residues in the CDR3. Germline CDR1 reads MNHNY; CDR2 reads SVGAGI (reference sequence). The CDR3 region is CASSPRATGNTEAFF. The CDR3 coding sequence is TGTGCCAGCAGCCCCCGGGCGACAGGAAACACTGAAGCTTTCTTT.

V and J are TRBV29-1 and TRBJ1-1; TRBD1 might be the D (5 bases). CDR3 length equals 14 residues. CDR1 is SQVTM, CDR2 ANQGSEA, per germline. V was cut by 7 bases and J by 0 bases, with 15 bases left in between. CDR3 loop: CSASSGGMNTEAFF. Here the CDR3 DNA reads TGCAGCGCCAGTTCCGGGGGGATGAACACTGAAGCTTTCTTT.

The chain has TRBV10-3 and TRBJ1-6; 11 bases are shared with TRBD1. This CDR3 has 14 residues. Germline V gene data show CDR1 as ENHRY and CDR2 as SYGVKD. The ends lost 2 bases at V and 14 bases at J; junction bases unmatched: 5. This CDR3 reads CAISEGTGGWSLHF. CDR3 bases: TGTGCCATCAGTGAGGGGACAGGGGGATGGTCCCTCCACTTT.

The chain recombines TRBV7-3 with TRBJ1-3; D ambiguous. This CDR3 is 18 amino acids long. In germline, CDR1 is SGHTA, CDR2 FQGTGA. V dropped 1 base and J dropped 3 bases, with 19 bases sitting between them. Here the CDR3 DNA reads TGTGCCAGCAGCTTAAGCTCTTTCTCAGGAGGGCATGGAAACACCATATATTTT. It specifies CASSLSSFSGGHGNTIYF. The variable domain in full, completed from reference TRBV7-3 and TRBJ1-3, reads GAGVSQTPSNKVTEKGKYVELRCDPISGHTALYWYRQSLGQGPEFLIYFQGTGAADDSGLPNDRFFAVRPEGSVSTLKIQRTERGDSAVYLCASSLSSFSGGHGNTIYFGEGSWLTVV.

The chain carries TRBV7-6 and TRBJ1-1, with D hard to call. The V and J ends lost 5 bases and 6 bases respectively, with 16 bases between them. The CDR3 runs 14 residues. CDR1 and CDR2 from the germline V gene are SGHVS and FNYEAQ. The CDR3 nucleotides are TGTGCCAGCAGCCCACGATATGACATGGCTGAAGCTTTCTTT. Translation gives CASSPRYDMAEAFF.

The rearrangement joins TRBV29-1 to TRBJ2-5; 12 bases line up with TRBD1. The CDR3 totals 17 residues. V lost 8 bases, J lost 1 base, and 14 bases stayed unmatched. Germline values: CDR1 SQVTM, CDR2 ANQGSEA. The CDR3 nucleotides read TGCAGCTACCGGGACAGGGGGCAACTCCGGATCCAAGAGACCCAGTACTTC. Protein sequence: CSYRDRGQLRIQETQYF.

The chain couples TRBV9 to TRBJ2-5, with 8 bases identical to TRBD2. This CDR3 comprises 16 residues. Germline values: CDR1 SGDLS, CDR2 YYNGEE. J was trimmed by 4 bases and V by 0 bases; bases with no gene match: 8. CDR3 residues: CASSVEEREMAETQYF. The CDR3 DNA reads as TGTGCCAGCAGCGTAGAGGAGCGGGAGATGGCAGAGACCCAGTACTTC.

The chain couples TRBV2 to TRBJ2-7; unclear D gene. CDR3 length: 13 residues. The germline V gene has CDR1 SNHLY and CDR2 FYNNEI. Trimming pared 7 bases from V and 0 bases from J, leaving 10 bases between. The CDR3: CASTVRSSYEQYV. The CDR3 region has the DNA TGTGCCAGCACAGTTAGGAGCTCCTACGAGCAGTACGTC.

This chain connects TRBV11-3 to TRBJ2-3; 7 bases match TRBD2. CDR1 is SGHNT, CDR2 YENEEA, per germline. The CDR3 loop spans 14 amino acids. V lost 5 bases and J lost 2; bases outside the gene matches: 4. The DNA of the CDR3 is TGTGCCAGCAGCCTCGGGACTAACACAGATACGCAGTATTTT. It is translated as CASSLGTNTDTQYF.

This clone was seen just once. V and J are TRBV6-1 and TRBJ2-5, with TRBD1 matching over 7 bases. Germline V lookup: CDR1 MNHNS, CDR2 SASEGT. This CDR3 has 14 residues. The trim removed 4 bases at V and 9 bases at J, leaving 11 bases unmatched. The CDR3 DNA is TGTGCCAGCAGTGTCGACAGGGTGCCCAGGGCCCAGTACTTC. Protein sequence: CASSVDRVPRAQYF.

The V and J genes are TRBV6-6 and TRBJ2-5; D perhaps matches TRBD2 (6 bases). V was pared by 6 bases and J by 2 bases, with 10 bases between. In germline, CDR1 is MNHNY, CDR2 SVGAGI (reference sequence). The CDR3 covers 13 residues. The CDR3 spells CASRWAGQETQYF. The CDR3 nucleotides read TGTGCCAGCAGGTGGGCGGGACAAGAGACCCAGTACTTC.

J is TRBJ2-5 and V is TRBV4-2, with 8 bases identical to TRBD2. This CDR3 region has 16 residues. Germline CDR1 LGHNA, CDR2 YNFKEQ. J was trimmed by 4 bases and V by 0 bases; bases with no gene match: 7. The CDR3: CASSQDKAGGGETQYF. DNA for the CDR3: TGTGCCAGCAGCCAAGATAAGGCGGGAGGAGGAGAGACCCAGTACTTC.

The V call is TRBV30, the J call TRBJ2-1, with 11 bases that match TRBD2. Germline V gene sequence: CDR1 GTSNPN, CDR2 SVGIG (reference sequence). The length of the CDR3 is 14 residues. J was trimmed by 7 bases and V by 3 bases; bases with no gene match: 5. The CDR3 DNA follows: TGTGCCTGGAGCCCAGGGACTAGCGGAAATGAGCAGTTCTTC. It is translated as CAWSPGTSGNEQFF.

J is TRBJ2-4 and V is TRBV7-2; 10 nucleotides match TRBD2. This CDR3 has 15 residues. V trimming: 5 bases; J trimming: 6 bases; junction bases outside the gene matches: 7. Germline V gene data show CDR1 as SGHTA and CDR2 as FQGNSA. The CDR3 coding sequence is TGTGCCAGCAGCCTCAGCGGGGGGGGAGGAAACATTCAGTACTTC. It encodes CASSLSGGGGNIQYF.

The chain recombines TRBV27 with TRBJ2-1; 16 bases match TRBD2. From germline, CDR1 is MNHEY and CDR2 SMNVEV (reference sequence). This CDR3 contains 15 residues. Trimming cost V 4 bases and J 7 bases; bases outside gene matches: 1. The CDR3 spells CASSSGLAGGNEQFF. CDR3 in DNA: TGTGCCAGCAGTTCGGGACTAGCGGGAGGGAATGAGCAGTTCTTC.

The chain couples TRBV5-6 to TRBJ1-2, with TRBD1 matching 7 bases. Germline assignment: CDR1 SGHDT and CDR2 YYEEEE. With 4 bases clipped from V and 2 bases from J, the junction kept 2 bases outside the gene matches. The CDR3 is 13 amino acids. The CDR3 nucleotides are TGTGCCAGCAGCCGGGGACAGAACTATGGCTACACCTTC. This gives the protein CASSRGQNYGYTF.

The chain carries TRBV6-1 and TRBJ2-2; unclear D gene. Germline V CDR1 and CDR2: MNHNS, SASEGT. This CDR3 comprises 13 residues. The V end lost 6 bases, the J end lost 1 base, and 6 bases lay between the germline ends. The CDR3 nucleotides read TGTGCCAGCAGGTCGGGGAACACCGGGGAGCTGTTTTTT. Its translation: CASRSGNTGELFF.